The rows below give T cell receptor beta chains drawn from one sample of a study of spatial heterogeneity in lung cancer. Via MiXCR, TCRdb re-called the 5' RACE reads, giving one row per CDR3 protein. The sample has around 4,900 distinct CDR3 sequences, under 7.5% seen once. The specimen comprised lung tumor tissue, sampled at surgery. These receptors came from a male donor with early-stage non-small cell lung cancer. Each CDR3 is given with its conserved first and last residue. The order of the fields is V gene, clone size, J gene, D gene, CDR3 DNA, CDR3 protein. D genes are given only for firm matches. Some rows mark clone size as missing; the rest say once, few, many or name a class of expanded clone.

TRBV6-1	few	TRBJ2-7	TRBD1	TGTGCCAGCAGTGCGGAGACAGGGAATGACGAGCAGTACTTC	CASSAETGNDEQYF
TRBV19	many	TRBJ1-5	NA	TGTGCCAGTAGTAAATTGGAGGGGAGCAATCAGCCCCAGCATTTT	CASSKLEGSNQPQHF
TRBV27	NA	TRBJ1-2	TRBD1	TGTGCCAGCAGTTTAGACAGGGACTATGGCTACACCTTC	CASSLDRDYGYTF
TRBV5-6	medium-sized	TRBJ2-7	NA	TGTGCCAGCAGCTTAATACGAAATTCCTACGAGCAGTACTTC	CASSLIRNSYEQYF
TRBV6-5	NA	TRBJ1-1	TRBD1	TGTGCCAGCGGTTACAGCGGACAGGTGGCTGAAGCTTTCTTT	CASGYSGQVAEAFF
TRBV9	many	TRBJ2-2	NA	TGTGCCAGCAGCGTAGAGGTGAGAATATCGAACACCGGGGAGCTGTTTTTT	CASSVEVRISNTGELFF
TRBV11-3	medium-sized	TRBJ1-3	TRBD1	TGTGCCAGCAGCTCAAGGGGGACAGCTGGAAACACCATATATTTT	CASSSRGTAGNTIYF
TRBV11-3	many	TRBJ2-4	NA	TGTGCCAGCAGCATGGGGTGGGAGAACATTCAGTACTTC	CASSMGWENIQYF
TRBV2	medium-sized	TRBJ2-3	TRBD2	TGTGCCAGCAGTGAAGCGGCTAGCGGGGGAGGTGGAACGCAGTATTTT	CASSEAASGGGGTQYF
TRBV12-3/TRBV12-4	NA	TRBJ2-5	NA	TGTGCCAGCAGTTTCGGGGGGCGTGAGACCCAGTACTTC	CASSFGGRETQYF
TRBV7-3	many	TRBJ2-3	NA	TGTGCCAGCAGCTTAATCGGCAGGGTCACAGATACGCAGTATTTT	CASSLIGRVTDTQYF
TRBV11-2	large	TRBJ2-5	TRBD2	TGTGCCAGCAGCCCCCGGGGTAGCGGGAGTCTAAAGACCCAGTACTTC	CASSPRGSGSLKTQYF
TRBV2	many	TRBJ1-5	TRBD1	TGTGCCAGTCTCCCCGGGACAGGGGGCGGACAGCCCCAGCATTTT	CASLPGTGGGQPQHF
TRBV5-1	medium-sized	TRBJ2-5	NA	TGCGCCAGCAGCTTTCAAGAGACCCAGTACTTC	CASSFQETQYF
TRBV10-3	many	TRBJ1-4	NA	TGTGCCATCAGTGATGGCGAAAAACTGTTTTTT	CAISDGEKLFF
TRBV5-1	many	TRBJ1-1	NA	TGCGCCAGCAGCTTGTTTTCGGGGTCCACTGAAGCTTTCTTT	CASSLFSGSTEAFF
TRBV5-1	NA	TRBJ2-6	NA	TGCGCCAGCAGCGGAAACATAGCCGGGGCCAACGTCCTGACTTTC	CASSGNIAGANVLTF
TRBV7-2	medium-sized	TRBJ2-5	NA	TGTGCCAGCAGCATTAGGCCCGGATCTAAAGAGACCCAGTACTTC	CASSIRPGSKETQYF
TRBV3-1	once	TRBJ1-6	NA	TGTGCCAGCAGCCTACAAGGGGGCTCCTATAATTCACCCCTCCACTTT	CASSLQGGSYNSPLHF
TRBV6-6	medium-sized	TRBJ1-1	NA	TGTGCCAGCAGTTATCAGGGTTACACTGAAGCTTTCTTT	CASSYQGYTEAFF
TRBV4-3	many	TRBJ2-7	NA	TGCGCCAGCAGCCAAGAATACGTCTCCTTGAGGGAGCAGTACTTC	CASSQEYVSLREQYF
TRBV27	many	TRBJ2-3	TRBD1	TGTGCCAGCAGTTTCAAGGGGGCCAGGGATACGCAGTATTTT	CASSFKGARDTQYF
TRBV7-3	many	TRBJ2-7	TRBD2	TGTGCCAGCAGCAGCACTAGACTAGCCGAGCAGTACTTC	CASSSTRLAEQYF
TRBV20-1	medium-sized	TRBJ1-1	NA	TGCAGTGCTATTTATCGGACTGAAGCTTTCTTT	CSAIYRTEAFF
TRBV5-6	medium-sized	TRBJ2-2	NA	TGTGCCAGCAGCTTGGGTGCTAGCGTAAAGACCGGGGAGCTGTTTTTT	CASSLGASVKTGELFF
TRBV7-9	many	TRBJ2-1	NA	TGTGCCAGCAGCTTAACGACAGGTTCCAATGAGCAGTTCTTC	CASSLTTGSNEQFF
TRBV7-2	medium-sized	TRBJ2-3	TRBD1	TGTGCCAGCAGCTGGGGGGGGACAGGGCCCTTCGCAGATACGCAGTATTTT	CASSWGGTGPFADTQYF
TRBV9	many	TRBJ1-1	NA	TGTGCCAGCAGCGTATCGACAGGAGCTATGAACACTGAAGCTTTCTTT	CASSVSTGAMNTEAFF
TRBV30	many	TRBJ2-5	NA	TGTGCCTGGAGTGTAGGTAGCGCCGAAGAGACCCAGTACTTC	CAWSVGSAEETQYF
TRBV30	medium-sized	TRBJ1-2	NA	TGTGCCTGGGACCGGGACGGGGTTTTGGGCTACACCTTC	CAWDRDGVLGYTF
TRBV11-2	NA	TRBJ1-1	TRBD1	TGTGCCAGCAGCTTAGATTGGACAGGGGGGGCTTTCTTT	CASSLDWTGGAFF
TRBV18	many	TRBJ2-3	NA	TGTGCCAGCTCGGGAAGCACAGATACGCAGTATTTT	CASSGSTDTQYF
TRBV5-1	many	TRBJ1-1	NA	TGCGCCAGCAGCTTGGGGCCGGGTAGGGGCACTGAAGCTTTCTTT	CASSLGPGRGTEAFF
TRBV9	many	TRBJ1-2	NA	TGTGCCAGCAGCGTCGGGGGAAACTATGGCTACACCTTC	CASSVGGNYGYTF
TRBV7-2	many	TRBJ2-7	TRBD2	TGTGCCAGCAGCTTCAGCGGGAGCCCTTCCTACGAGCAGTACTTC	CASSFSGSPSYEQYF
TRBV27	few	TRBJ2-3	NA	TGTGCCAGCAGTTTCATAAATACCGCCGGGCCAGATACGCAGTATTTT	CASSFINTAGPDTQYF
TRBV5-4	medium-sized	TRBJ2-3	TRBD2	TGTGCCAGCAGTAGCGGGAGGGCCTCAGATACGCAGTATTTT	CASSSGRASDTQYF
TRBV3-1	medium-sized	TRBJ1-3	NA	TGTGCCAGCAGCCAGGAGTGGGGCCCTCTCTCTGGAAACACCATATATTTT	CASSQEWGPLSGNTIYF
TRBV4-2	many	TRBJ1-4	NA	TGTGCCAGCAGCCAAGATAGTGGCAGAGATGAAAAACTGTTTTTT	CASSQDSGRDEKLFF
TRBV10-3	NA	TRBJ2-2	NA	TGTGCCATCGAGGACTCTCCGGGCAGGGAGCTGTTTTTT	CAIEDSPGRELFF
TRBV12-3/TRBV12-4	medium-sized	TRBJ2-7	NA	TGTGCCAGCAGTTTCGACGTAGGCGAGCAGTACTTC	CASSFDVGEQYF
TRBV29-1	medium-sized	TRBJ2-2	NA	TGCAGCGTTGTACAGGAGAACACCGGGGAGCTGTTTTTT	CSVVQENTGELFF
TRBV7-8	medium-sized	TRBJ1-1	NA	TGTGCCAGCAGCTTTGTCAACACTGAAGCTTTCTTT	CASSFVNTEAFF
TRBV6-6	medium-sized	TRBJ2-5	TRBD1	TGTGCCAGCAGTCCGTGGACAGGACAGTTAACCCAGTACTTC	CASSPWTGQLTQYF
TRBV9	NA	TRBJ2-3	NA	TGTGCCAGCAGCGTTCAGGGGCTAAACACAGATACGCAGTATTTT	CASSVQGLNTDTQYF
TRBV7-3	many	TRBJ2-2	TRBD2	TGTGCCAGCAGCTTAAGGGCGGGAGGTTCCACCGGGGAGCTGTTTTTT	CASSLRAGGSTGELFF
TRBV7-2	NA	TRBJ2-7	TRBD2	TGTGCCAGCAGCTTTACTAGCGGGGGTTACGAGCAGTACTTC	CASSFTSGGYEQYF
TRBV13	NA	TRBJ2-7	NA	TGTGCCAGCAGCTTAGGGCGGGGGCCAACCTACGAGCAGTACTTC	CASSLGRGPTYEQYF
TRBV12-3/TRBV12-4	medium-sized	TRBJ2-3	NA	TGTGCCAGCACAATCCCCGTGGCTGAAGATACGCAGTATTTT	CASTIPVAEDTQYF
TRBV4-1	many	TRBJ2-1	NA	TGCGCCAGCAGCCCACCCCCGGGGATTCGGGGCGATGAGCAGTTCTTC	CASSPPPGIRGDEQFF
TRBV29-1	few	TRBJ2-1	NA	TGCAGCGTTGAAAGGGACACCAAAGGGAATGAGCAGTTCTTC	CSVERDTKGNEQFF
TRBV4-2	NA	TRBJ2-1	TRBD2	TGTGCCAGCAGCCAAGATTCATCGGGGGGGCATAGGAATGAGCAGTTCTTC	CASSQDSSGGHRNEQFF
TRBV29-1	medium-sized	TRBJ1-1	NA	TGCAGCGTTCCCAGCCGACCAGCGGGCAACACTGAAGCTTTCTTT	CSVPSRPAGNTEAFF
TRBV10-3	medium-sized	TRBJ2-3	TRBD2	TGTGCCATCAGTGTGAGCGGGGGTGGCACAGATACGCAGTATTTT	CAISVSGGGTDTQYF